The clone carrying this T cell receptor beta chain was seen a handful of times. The data derive from a study of blood T cell repertoires in COVID-19. Authors' processing steps: Reference gene primers were amplified, and this amplification served to estimate nucleated cell counts. Repertoires were generated with immunoSEQ multiplex PCR, while TCRdb's copy carries only in-frame clones and drops some. That table furnishes V, J and clone size, whereas the DNA furnished D and trimming. The sample records 150,000 to 200,000 clones, less than 90% being singletons. During active infection, Seattle patients enrolled and were then monitored through disease. Germline values: CDR1 KGHSH, CDR2 LQKENI. The CDR3 has 13 amino acids. Trimming removed 3 bases from V and 6 bases from J, with 8 bases in between.

This TCR was recovered from a woman in her 70s with COVID-19, enrolled during active disease. Input material: peripheral blood. This chain uses TRBV18 with TRBJ1-4; D is uncertain. CDR3 DNA: TGTGCCAGCTCACCCCAGGTCCATGAAAAACTGTTTTTT. Translation gives CASSPQVHEKLFF.